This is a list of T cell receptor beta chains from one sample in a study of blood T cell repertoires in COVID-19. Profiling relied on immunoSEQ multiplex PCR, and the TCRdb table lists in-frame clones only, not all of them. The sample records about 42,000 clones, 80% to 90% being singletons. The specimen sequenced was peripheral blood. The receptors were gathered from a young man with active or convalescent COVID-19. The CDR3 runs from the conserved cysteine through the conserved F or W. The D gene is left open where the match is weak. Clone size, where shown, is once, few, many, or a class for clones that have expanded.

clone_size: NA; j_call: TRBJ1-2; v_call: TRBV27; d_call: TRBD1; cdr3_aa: CASSLTWTGSYGYTF; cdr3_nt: TGTGCCAGCAGTTTGACCTGGACAGGGTCCTATGGCTACACCTTC
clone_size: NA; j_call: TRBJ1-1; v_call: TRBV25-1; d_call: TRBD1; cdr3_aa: CASSAQAGGTEAFF; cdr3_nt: TGTGCCAGCAGTGCCCAAGCAGGGGGGACTGAAGCTTTCTTT
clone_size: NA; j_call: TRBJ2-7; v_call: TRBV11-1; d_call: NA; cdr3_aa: CASSLDFGSYEQYF; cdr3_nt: TGTGCCAGCAGCTTGGACTTTGGGTCCTACGAGCAGTACTTC
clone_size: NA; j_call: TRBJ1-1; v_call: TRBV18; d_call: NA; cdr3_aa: CASSPEIIQGLNTEAFF; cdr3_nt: TGTGCCAGCTCACCTGAAATAATACAGGGCCTGAACACTGAAGCTTTCTTT
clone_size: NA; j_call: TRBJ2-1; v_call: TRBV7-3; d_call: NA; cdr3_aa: CASSRGAKPYNEQFF; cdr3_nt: TGTGCCAGCAGCCGGGGGGCCAAACCCTACAATGAGCAGTTCTTC
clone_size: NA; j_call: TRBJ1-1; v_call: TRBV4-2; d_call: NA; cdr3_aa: CASSQDWGGEAFF; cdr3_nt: TGTGCCAGCAGCCAAGATTGGGGAGGTGAAGCTTTCTTT
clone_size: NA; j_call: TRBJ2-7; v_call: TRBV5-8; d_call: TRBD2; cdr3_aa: CASSLELAGQQYF; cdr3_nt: TGTGCCAGCAGCTTGGAACTAGCGGGCCAGCAGTACTTC
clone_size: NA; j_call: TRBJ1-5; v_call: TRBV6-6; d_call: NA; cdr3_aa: CASSYGGFQPQHF; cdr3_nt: TGTGCCAGCAGTTACGGAGGTTTTCAGCCCCAGCATTTT
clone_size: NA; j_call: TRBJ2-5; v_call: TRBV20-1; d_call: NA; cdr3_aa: CSASPRDFQYF; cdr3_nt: TGCAGTGCTAGCCCCCGGGACTTCCAGTACTTC
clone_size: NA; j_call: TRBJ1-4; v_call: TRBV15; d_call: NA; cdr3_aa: CATSRVRGPNEKLFF; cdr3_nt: TGTGCCACCAGCAGAGTGCGGGGCCCTAATGAAAAACTGTTTTTT
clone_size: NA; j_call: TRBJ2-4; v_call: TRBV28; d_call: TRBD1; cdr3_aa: CASSGGDRGRSKNIQYF; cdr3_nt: TGTGCCAGCAGCGGGGGGGACAGGGGGCGTAGCAAAAACATTCAGTACTTC
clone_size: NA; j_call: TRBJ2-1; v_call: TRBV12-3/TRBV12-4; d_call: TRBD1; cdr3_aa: CASRQTGNNEQFF; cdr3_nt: TGTGCCAGCAGACAGACAGGGAACAATGAGCAGTTCTTC
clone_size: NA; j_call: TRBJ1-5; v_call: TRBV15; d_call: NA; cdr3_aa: CATGRRDSNQPQHF; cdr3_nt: TGTGCCACCGGTCGCCGGGATAGCAATCAGCCCCAGCATTTT
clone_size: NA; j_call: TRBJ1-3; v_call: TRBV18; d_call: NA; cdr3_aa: CASSPDGGRGNTIYF; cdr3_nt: TGTGCCAGCTCACCAGATGGGGGCCGAGGAAACACCATATATTTT
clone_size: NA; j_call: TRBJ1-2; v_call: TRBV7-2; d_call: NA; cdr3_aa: CASRETANYGYTF; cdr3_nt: TGTGCCAGCAGGGAGACAGCTAACTATGGCTACACCTTC
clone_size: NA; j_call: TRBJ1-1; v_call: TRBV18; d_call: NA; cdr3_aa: CASSLIQGDTEAFF; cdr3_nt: TGTGCCAGCTCACTAATCCAGGGTGATACTGAAGCTTTCTTT
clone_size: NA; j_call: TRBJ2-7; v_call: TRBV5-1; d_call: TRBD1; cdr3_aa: CASRNVPGQGFNEQYF; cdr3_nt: TGCGCCAGCAGAAACGTTCCGGGACAGGGATTCAACGAGCAGTACTTC
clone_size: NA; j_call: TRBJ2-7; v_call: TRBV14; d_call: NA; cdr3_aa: CASSRGQPGHEQYF; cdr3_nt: TGTGCCAGCAGCCGTGGACAGCCCGGACACGAGCAGTACTTC
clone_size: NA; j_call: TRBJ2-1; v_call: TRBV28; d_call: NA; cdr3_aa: CASDTTGRGLNNEQFF; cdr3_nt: TGTGCCAGCGACACTACGGGGCGGGGGCTGAACAATGAGCAGTTCTTC
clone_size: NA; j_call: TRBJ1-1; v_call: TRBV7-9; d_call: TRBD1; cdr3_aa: CASSLVGSGGWGNTEAFF; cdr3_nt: TGTGCCAGCAGCTTAGTAGGCTCAGGGGGCTGGGGGAACACTGAAGCTTTCTTT
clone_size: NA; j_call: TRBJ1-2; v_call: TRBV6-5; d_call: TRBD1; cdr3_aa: CASSITGVPTYGYTF; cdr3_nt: TGTGCCAGCAGTATTACAGGGGTCCCTACCTATGGCTACACCTTC
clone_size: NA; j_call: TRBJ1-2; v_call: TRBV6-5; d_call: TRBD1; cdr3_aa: CASRATGRYGYTF; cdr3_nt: TGTGCCAGCAGGGCGACAGGGCGCTATGGCTACACCTTC
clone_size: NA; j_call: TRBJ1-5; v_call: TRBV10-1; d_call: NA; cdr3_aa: CASSQNQPQHF; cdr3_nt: TGCGCCAGCAGTCAAAATCAGCCCCAGCATTTT
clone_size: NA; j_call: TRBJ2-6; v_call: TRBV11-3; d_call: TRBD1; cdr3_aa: CASSPDRRRAGANVLTF; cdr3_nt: TGTGCCAGCAGCCCGGACAGGAGACGGGCGGGGGCCAACGTCCTGACTTTC
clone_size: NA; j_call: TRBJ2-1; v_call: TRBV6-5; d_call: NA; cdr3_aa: CASSYLQGTNNEQFF; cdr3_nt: TGTGCCAGCAGTTACCTCCAGGGGACGAACAATGAGCAGTTCTTC
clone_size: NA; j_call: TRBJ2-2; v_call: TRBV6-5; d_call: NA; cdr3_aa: CASSPSNRYTGELFF; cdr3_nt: TGTGCCAGCAGTCCCTCAAACAGATACACCGGGGAGCTGTTTTTT
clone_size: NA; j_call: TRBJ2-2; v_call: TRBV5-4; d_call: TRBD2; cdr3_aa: CASSLGLAGAGELFF; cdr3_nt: TGTGCCAGCAGCTTGGGACTAGCGGGAGCTGGGGAGCTGTTTTTT
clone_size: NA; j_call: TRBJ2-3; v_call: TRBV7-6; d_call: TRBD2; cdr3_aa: CASSGESSGHPHTSTDTQYF; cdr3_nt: TGTGCCAGCAGCGGGGAGAGTAGCGGGCATCCTCACACTAGCACAGATACGCAGTATTTT
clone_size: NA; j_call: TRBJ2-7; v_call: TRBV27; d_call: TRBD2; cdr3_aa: CASSPTQTSGGPGQYF; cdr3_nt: TGTGCCAGCAGCCCAACCCAGACTAGCGGGGGCCCCGGGCAGTACTTC
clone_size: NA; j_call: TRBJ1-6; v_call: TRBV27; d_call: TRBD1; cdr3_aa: CASSDRGRSPLHF; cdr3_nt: TGTGCCAGCAGTGACAGGGGAAGATCACCCCTCCACTTT
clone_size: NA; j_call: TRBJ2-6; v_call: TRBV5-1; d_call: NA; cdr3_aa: CASSLGHSLNSGANVLTF; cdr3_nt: TGCGCCAGCAGCTTGGGACACTCCCTAAACTCTGGGGCCAACGTCCTGACTTTC
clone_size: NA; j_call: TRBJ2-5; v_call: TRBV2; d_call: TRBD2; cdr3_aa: CASGLAGDQETQYF; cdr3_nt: TGTGCCAGTGGACTAGCGGGGGACCAAGAGACCCAGTACTTC
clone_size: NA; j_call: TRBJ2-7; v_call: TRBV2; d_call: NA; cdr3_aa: CASTPRGNLAHEQYF; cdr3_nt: TGTGCCAGCACCCCGCGCGGCAACCTTGCCCACGAGCAGTACTTC
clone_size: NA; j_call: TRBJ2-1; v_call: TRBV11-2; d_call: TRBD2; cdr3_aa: CASSLVAAGLPGEQFF; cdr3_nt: TGTGCCAGCAGCTTAGTCGCAGCGGGATTGCCTGGTGAGCAGTTCTTC
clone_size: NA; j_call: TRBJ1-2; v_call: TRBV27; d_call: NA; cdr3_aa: CASSSLLANYGYTF; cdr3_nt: TGTGCCAGCAGCTCCCTACTTGCTAACTATGGCTACACCTTC
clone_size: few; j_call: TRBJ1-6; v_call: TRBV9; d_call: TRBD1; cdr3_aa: CASSHGQGIQGLHF; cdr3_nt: TGTGCCAGCAGCCATGGACAGGGGATTCAGGGCCTCCACTTT
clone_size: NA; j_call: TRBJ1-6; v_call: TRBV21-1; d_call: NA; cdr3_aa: CASSNLEVIIWMSYNSPLHF; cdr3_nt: TGTGCCAGCAGCAACCTCGAGGTTATCATCTGGATGTCCTATAATTCACCCCTCCACTTT
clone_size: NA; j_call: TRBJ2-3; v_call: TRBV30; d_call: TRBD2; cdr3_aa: CAWSPRLAGRWADTQYF; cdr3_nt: TGTGCCTGGAGTCCCCGACTAGCGGGACGGTGGGCGGATACGCAGTATTTT
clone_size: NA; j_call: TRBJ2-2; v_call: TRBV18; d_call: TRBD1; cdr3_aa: CASSLRQGKHTGELFF; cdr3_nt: TGTGCCAGCTCACTACGACAGGGGAAACACACCGGGGAGCTGTTTTTT
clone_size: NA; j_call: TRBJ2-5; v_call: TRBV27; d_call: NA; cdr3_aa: CASRPTARGSETQYF; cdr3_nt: TGTGCCAGCAGACCGACAGCTAGGGGCTCGGAGACCCAGTACTTC
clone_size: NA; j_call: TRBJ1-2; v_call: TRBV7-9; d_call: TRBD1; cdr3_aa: CASNRQGAWGYTF; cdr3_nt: TGTGCCAGCAATCGACAGGGGGCTTGGGGCTACACCTTC
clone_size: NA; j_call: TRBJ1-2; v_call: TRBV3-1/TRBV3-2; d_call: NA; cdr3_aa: CASSSTGSGGYTF; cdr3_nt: TGTGCCAGCAGCTCAACAGGGAGCGGTGGCTACACCTTC